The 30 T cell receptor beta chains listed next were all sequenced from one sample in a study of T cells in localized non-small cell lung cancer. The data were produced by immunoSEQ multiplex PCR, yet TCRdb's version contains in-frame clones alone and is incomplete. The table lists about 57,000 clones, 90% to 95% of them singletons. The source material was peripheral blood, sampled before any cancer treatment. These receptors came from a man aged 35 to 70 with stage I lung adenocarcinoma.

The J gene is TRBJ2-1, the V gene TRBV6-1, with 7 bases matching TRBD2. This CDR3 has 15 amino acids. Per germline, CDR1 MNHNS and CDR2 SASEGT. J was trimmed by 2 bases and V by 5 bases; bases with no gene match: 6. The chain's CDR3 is CASSRAGEAYNEQFF. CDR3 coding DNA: TGTGCCAGCAGTAGGGCGGGAGAAGCCTACAATGAGCAGTTCTTC.

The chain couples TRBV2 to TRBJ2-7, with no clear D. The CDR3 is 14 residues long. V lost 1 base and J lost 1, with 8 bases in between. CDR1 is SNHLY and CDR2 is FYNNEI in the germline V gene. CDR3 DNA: TGTGCCAGCAGTGAAGGAGCAGGTTCCTACGAGCAGTACTTC. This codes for CASSEGAGSYEQYF.

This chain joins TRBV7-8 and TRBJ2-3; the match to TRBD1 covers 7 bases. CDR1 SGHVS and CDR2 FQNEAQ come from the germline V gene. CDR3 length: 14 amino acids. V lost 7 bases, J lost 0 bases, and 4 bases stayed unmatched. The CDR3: CASTPTGSTDTQYF. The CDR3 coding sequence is TGTGCCAGCACCCCGACAGGGAGCACAGATACGCAGTATTTT. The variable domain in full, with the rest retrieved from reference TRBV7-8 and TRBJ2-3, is GAGVSQSPRYKVAKRGQDVALRCDPISGHVSLFWYQQALGQGPEFLTYFQNEAQLDKSGLPSDRFFAERPEGSVSTLKIQRTQQEDSAVYLCASTPTGSTDTQYFGPGTRLTVL.

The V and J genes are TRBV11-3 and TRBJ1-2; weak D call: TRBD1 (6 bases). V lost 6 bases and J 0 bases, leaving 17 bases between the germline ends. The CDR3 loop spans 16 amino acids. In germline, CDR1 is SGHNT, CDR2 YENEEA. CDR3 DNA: TGTGCCAGCAGTCCGGACAGCCTAGCGTCTAACTATGGCTACACCTTC. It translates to CASSPDSLASNYGYTF. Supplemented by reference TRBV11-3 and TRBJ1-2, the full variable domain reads EAGVVQSPRYKIIEKKQPVAFWCNPISGHNTLYWYLQNLGQGPELLIRYENEEAVDDSQLPKDRFSAERLKGVDSTLKIQPAELGDSAVYLCASSPDSLASNYGYTFGSGTRLTVV.

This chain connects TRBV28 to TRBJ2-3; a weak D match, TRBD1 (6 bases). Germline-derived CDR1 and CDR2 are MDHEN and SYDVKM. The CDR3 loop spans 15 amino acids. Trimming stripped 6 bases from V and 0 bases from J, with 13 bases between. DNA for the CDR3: TGTGCCAGCAGGGCAGGGGAGATTAGCACAGATACGCAGTATTTT. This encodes CASRAGEISTDTQYF.

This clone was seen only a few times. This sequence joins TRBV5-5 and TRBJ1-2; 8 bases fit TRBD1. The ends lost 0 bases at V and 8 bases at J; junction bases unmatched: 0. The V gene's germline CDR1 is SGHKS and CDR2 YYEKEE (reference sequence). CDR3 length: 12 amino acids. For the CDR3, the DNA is TGTGCCAGCAGCTTGGGACAGGGGGGCTACACCTTC. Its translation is CASSLGQGGYTF.

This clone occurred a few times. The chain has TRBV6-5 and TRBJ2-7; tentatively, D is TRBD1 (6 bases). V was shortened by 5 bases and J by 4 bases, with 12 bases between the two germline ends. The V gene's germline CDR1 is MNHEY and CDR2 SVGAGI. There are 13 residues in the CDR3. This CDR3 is CASSPPQGYEQYF. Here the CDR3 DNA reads TGTGCCAGCAGTCCGCCACAGGGATACGAGCAGTACTTC.

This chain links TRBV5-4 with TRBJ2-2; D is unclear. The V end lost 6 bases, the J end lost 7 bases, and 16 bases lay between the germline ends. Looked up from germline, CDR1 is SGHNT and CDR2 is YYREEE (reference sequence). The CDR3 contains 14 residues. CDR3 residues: CASTGQAEGGELFF. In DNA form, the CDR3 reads TGTGCCAGCACTGGTCAGGCCGAAGGCGGGGAGCTGTTTTTT.

CDR3 protein: CASSAGPNTGELFF. The CDR3, as DNA: TGTGCCAGTAGTGCGGGCCCTAATACCGGGGAGCTGTTTTTT. The chain joins TRBV19 to TRBJ2-2, with D tentatively TRBD2 (5 bases). The CDR3 runs 14 residues. CDR1 and CDR2 from the germline V gene are LNHDA and SQIVND (reference sequence). Trimming took 5 bases from V and 5 from J, leaving 12 bases between them.

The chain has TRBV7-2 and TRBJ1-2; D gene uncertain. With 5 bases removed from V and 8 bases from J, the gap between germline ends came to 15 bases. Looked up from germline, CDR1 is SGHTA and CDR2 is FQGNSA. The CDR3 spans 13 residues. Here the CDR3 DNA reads TGTGCCAGCAGCCCTGGACCCGGGTGGGGCTACACCTTC. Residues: CASSPGPGWGYTF.

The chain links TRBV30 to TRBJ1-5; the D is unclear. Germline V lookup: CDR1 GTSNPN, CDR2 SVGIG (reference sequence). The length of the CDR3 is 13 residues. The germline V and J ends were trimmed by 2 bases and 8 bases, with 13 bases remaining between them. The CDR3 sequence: CAWSPSSGEPQHF. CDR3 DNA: TGTGCCTGGAGTCCCTCCTCCGGCGAGCCCCAGCATTTT. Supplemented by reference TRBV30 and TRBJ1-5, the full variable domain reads SQTIHQWPATLVQPVGSPLSLECTVEGTSNPNLYWYRQAAGRGLQLLFYSVGIGQISSEVPQNLSASRPQDRQFILSSKKLLLSDSGFYLCAWSPSSGEPQHFGDGTRLSIL.

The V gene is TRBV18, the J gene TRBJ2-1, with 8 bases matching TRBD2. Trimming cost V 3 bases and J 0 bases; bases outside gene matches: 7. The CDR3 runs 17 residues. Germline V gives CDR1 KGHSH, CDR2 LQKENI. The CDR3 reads CASSPVLAGLSYNEQFF. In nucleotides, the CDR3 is TGTGCCAGCTCACCCGTCCTAGCGGGTCTCTCCTACAATGAGCAGTTCTTC.

CDR3 DNA sequence: TGCGCCAGCAGCTGGACCGGGACAGCGTCTGGGGCCAACGTCCTGACTTTC. This sequence encodes CASSWTGTASGANVLTF. The rearrangement links TRBV5-1 to TRBJ2-6; 7 bases match TRBD1. This CDR3 comprises 17 residues. CDR1 SGHRS and CDR2 YFSETQ come from the germline V gene. Trimming at V came to 3 bases and at J to 1 base, leaving 7 bases not matched to a gene.

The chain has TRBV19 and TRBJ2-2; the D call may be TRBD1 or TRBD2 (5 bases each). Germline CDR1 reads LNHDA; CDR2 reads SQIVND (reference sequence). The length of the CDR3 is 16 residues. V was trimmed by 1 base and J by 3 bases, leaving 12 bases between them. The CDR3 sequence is CASSIAGIQDTGELFF. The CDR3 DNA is TGTGCCAGTAGTATAGCGGGGATACAGGACACCGGGGAGCTGTTTTTT.

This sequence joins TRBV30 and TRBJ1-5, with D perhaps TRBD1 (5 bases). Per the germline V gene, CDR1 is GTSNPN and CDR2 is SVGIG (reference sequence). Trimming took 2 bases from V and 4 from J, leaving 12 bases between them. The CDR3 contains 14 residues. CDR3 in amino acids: CAWSTWGSNQPQHF. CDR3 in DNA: TGTGCCTGGAGTACGTGGGGGAGTAATCAGCCCCAGCATTTT.

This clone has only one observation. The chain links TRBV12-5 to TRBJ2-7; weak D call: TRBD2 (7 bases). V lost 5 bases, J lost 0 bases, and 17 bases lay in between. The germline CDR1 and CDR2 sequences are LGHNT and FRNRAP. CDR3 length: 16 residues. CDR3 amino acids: CASGQTKGGLSYEQYF. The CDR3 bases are TGTGCTAGTGGTCAAACTAAGGGGGGGCTCTCCTACGAGCAGTACTTC. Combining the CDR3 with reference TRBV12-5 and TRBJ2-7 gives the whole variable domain DARVTQTPRHKVTEMGQEVTMRCQPILGHNTVFWYRQTMMQGLELLAYFRNRAPLDDSGMPKDRFSAEMPDATLATLKIQPSEPRDSAVYFCASGQTKGGLSYEQYFGPGTRLTVT.

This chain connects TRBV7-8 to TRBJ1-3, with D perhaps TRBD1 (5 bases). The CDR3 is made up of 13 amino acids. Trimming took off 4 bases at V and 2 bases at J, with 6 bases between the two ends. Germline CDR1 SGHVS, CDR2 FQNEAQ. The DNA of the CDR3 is TGTGCCAGCAGCTGGGGCCCTGGAAACACCATATATTTT. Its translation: CASSWGPGNTIYF. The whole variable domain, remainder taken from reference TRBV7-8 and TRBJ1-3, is GAGVSQSPRYKVAKRGQDVALRCDPISGHVSLFWYQQALGQGPEFLTYFQNEAQLDKSGLPSDRFFAERPEGSVSTLKIQRTQQEDSAVYLCASSWGPGNTIYFGEGSWLTVV.

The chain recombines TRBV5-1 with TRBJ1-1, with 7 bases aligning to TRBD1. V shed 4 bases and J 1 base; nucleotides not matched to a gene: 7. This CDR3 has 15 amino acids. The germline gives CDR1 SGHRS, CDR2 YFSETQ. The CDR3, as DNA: TGCGCCAGCAGCGTTCGCAGGGGGAAGAACACTGAAGCTTTCTTT. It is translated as CASSVRRGKNTEAFF.

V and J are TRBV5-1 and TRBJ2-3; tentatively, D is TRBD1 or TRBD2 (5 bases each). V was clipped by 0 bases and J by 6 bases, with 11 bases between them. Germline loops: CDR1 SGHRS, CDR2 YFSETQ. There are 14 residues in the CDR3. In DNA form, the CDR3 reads TGCGCCAGCAGCTTGGCGGCCGGGGCCGATACGCAGTATTTT. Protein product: CASSLAAGADTQYF.

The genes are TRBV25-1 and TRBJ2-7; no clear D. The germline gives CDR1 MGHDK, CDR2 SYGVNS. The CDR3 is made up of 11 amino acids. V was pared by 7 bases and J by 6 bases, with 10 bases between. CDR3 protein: CASTLGLEQYF. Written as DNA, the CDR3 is TGTGCCAGCACCCTGGGTCTCGAGCAGTACTTC.

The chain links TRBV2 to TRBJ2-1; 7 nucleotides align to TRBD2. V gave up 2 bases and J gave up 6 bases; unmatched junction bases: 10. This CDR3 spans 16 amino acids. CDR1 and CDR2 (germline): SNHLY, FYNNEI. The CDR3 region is CASSEIWGREGNEQFF. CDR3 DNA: TGTGCCAGCAGTGAAATCTGGGGCAGGGAGGGCAATGAGCAGTTCTTC.

CDR3 protein: CASSYRVSSYNEQFF. CDR3 in DNA: TGTGCCAGCAGTTACAGGGTCTCTTCCTACAATGAGCAGTTCTTC. The chain joins TRBV11-2 to TRBJ2-1; perhaps TRBD1 as D (6 bases). Germline CDR1 and CDR2: SGHAT and FQNNGV. CDR3 length: 15 amino acids. Deletions cut 6 bases from V and 1 base from J, with 13 bases between.

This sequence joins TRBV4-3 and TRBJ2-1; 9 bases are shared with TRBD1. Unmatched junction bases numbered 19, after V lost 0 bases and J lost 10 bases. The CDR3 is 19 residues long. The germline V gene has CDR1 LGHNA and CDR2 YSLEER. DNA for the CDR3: TGCGCCAGCAGCCAAGATTCGCCGGACAGGGGATCTTTGCAATACGAGCAGTTCTTC. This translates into CASSQDSPDRGSLQYEQFF.

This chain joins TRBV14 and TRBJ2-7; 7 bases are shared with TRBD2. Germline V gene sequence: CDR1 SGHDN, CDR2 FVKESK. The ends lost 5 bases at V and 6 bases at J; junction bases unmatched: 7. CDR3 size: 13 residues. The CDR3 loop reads CASSRDYLAEQYF. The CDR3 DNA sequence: TGTGCCAGCAGCAGGGACTACTTGGCCGAGCAGTACTTC.

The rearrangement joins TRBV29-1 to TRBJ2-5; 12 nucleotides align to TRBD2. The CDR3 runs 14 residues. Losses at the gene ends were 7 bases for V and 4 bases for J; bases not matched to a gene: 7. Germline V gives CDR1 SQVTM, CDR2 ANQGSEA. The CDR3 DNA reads TGCAGCGGGGGTCGACTAGCGGGAGTAGAGACCCAGTACTTC. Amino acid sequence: CSGGRLAGVETQYF.

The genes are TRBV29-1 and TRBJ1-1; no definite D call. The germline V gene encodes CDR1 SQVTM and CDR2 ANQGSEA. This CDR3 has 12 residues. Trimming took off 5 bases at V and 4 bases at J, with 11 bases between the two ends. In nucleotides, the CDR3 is TGCAGCGTTCTGGGTCAAGCCACTGAAGCTTTCTTT. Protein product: CSVLGQATEAFF.

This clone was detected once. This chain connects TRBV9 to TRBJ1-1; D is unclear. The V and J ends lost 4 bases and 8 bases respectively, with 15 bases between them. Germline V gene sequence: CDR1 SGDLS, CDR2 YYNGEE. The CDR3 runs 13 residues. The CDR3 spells CASSPPRSTEAFF. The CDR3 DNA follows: TGTGCCAGCAGCCCCCCCCGTTCCACCGAAGCTTTCTTT. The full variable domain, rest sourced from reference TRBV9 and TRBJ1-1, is DSGVTQTPKHLITATGQRVTLRCSPRSGDLSVYWYQQSLDQGLQFLIQYYNGEERAKGNILERFSAQQFPDLHSELNLSSLELGDSALYFCASSPPRSTEAFFGQGTRLTVV.

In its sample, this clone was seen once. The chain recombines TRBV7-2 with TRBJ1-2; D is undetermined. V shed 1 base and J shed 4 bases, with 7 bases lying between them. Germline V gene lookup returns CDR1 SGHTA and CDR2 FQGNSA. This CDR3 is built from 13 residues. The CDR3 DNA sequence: TGTGCCAGCAGCTTAGGTTCCTCCTATGGCTACACCTTC. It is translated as CASSLGSSYGYTF.

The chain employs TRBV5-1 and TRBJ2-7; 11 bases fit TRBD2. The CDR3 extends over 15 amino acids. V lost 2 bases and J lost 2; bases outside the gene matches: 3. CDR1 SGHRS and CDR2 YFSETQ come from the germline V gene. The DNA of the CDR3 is TGCGCCAGCAGCTTCGGGACTAGCGGAGCCTACGAGCAGTACTTC. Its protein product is CASSFGTSGAYEQYF.

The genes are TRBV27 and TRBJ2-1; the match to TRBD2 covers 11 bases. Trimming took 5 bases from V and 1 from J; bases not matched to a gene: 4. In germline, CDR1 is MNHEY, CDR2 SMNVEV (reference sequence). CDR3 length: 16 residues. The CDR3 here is CASSPLAGGSYNEQFF. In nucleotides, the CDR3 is TGTGCCAGCAGTCCGTTAGCGGGAGGGTCCTACAATGAGCAGTTCTTC.